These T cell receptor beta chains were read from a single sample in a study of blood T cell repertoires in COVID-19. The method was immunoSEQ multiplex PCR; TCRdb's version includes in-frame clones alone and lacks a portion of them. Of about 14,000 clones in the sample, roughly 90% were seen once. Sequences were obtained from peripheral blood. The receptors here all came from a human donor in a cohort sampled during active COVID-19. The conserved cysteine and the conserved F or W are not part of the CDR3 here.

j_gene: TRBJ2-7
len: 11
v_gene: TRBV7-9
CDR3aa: ASSLGHGGEQY

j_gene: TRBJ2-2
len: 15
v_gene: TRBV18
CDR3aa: ASSPPGQGLLTGELF

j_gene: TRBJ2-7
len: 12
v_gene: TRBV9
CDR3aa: ASSAGGTTYEQY

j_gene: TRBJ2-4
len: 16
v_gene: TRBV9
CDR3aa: ASSVGSMVGAQGAIQY

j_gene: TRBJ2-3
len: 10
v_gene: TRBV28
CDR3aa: ASSSRRYTQY

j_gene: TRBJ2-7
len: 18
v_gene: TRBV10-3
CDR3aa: AISVDGGGTSGNPPYEQY

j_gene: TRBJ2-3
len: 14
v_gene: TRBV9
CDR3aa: ASSVDPGLRRDTQY

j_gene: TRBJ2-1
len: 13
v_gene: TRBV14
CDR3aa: ASSQDSGRSGEQF

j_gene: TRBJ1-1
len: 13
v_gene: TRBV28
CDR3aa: ASTSLSGWNTEAF

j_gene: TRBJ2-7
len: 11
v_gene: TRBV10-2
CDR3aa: ASEEGAFYEQY

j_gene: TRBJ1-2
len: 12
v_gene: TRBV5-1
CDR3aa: ASSSPNRGEGYT

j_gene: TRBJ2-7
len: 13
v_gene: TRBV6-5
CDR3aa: ASSLRLAGGYEQY

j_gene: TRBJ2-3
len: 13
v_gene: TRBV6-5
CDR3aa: ASSPLDRSTDTQY

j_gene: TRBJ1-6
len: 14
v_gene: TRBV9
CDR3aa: ASSAGLGQSKLPLH

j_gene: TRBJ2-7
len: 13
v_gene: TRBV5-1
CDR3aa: ASRSTGTGLGEQY

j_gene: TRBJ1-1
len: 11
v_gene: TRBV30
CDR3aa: AWSGQENTEAF

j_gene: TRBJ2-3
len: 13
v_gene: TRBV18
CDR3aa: ASSPSPRSTDTQY

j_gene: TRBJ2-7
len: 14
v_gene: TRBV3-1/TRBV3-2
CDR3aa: ASSQDAGQGFYEQY

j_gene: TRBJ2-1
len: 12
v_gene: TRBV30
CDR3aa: AWSVAAGVNEQF

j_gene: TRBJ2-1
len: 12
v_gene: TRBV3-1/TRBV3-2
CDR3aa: ASSFRSSYNEQF

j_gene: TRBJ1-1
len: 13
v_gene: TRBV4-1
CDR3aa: ASSQSGGQNTEAF

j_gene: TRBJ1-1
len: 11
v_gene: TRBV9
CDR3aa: ASSVVGRTEAF

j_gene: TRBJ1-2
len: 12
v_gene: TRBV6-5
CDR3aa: ASSRGTANYGYT

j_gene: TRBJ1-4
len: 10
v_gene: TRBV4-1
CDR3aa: ASSPPYEKLF

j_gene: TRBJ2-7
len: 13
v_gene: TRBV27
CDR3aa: ASSLSQGSSYEQY

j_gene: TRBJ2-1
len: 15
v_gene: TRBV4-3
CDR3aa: ASSQGAQVGSYNEQF

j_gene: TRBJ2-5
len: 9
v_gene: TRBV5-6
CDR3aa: ASSKQETQY

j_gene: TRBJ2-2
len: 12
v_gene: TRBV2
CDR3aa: ASSWTGYTGELF

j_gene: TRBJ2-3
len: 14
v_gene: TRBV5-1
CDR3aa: ASTGLAGTYTDTQY

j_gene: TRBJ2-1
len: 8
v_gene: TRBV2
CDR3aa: ASTGTEQF

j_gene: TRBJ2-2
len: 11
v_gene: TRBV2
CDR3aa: ARGTGNTGELF

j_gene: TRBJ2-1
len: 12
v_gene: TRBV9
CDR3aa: ASSPGLAYNEQF

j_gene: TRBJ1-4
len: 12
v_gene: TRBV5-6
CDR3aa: ASSQWDRPEKLF

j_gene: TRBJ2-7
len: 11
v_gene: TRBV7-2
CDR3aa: ASRGGGSYEQY

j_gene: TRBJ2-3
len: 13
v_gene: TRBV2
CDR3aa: ASRGSGVSTDTQY

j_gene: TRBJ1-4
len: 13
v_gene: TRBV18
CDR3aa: ASSPQGINGEKLF

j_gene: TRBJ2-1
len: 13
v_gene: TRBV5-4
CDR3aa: ASSPTSGRGNEQF

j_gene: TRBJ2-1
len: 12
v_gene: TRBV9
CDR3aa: ASSVVREGSEQF

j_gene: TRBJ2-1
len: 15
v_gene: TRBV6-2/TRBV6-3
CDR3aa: ASSSFRRNRGPNEQF

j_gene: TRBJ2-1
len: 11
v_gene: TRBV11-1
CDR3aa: ASSLASYNEQF

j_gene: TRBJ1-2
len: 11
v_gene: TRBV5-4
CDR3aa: ASSLDSNYGYT